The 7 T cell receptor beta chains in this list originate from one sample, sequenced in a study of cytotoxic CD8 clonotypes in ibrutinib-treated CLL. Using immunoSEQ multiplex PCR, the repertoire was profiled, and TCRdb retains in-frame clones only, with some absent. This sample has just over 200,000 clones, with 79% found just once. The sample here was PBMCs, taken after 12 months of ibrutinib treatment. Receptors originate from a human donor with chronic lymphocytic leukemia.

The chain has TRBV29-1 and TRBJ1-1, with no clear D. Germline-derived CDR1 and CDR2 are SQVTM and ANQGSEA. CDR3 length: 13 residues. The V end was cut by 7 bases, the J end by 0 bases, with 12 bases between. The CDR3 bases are TGCAGCGGGAGTCGGGGTTTGAACACTGAAGCTTTCTTT. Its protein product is CSGSRGLNTEAFF. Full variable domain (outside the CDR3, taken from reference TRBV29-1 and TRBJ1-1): SAVISQKPSRDICQRGTSLTIQCQVDSQVTMMFWYRQQPGQSLTLIATANQGSEATYESGFVIDKFPISRPNLTFSTLTVSNMSPEDSSIYLCSGSRGLNTEAFFGQGTRLTVV.

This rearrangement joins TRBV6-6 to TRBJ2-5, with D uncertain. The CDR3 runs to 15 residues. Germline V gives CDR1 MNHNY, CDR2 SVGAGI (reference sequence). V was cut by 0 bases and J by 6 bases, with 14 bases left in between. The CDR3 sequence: CASSYSSDGEKTQYF. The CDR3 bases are TGTGCCAGCAGTTACTCCTCGGACGGTGAAAAGACCCAGTACTTC.

This chain's CDR3 is CASSDETQYF. In DNA, the CDR3 is TGTGCCAGCAGTGACGAGACCCAGTACTTC. The chain joins TRBV6-1 to TRBJ2-5; no clear D. The CDR3 is 10 amino acids. V was cut by 3 bases and J by 5 bases, with 1 base left in between. Germline loops: CDR1 MNHNS, CDR2 SASEGT.

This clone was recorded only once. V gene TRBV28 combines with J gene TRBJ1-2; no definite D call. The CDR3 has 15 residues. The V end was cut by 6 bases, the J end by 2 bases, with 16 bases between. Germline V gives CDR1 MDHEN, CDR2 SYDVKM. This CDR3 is CASRTTRDGNYGYTF. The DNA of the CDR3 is TGTGCCAGCAGGACGACTAGAGACGGAAACTATGGCTACACCTTC.

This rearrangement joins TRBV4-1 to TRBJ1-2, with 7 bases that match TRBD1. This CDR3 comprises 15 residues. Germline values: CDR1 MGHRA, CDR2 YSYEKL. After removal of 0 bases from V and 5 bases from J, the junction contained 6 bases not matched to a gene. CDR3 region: CASSQDQGVGYGYTF. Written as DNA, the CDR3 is TGCGCCAGCAGCCAAGATCAGGGGGTTGGTTATGGCTACACCTTC.

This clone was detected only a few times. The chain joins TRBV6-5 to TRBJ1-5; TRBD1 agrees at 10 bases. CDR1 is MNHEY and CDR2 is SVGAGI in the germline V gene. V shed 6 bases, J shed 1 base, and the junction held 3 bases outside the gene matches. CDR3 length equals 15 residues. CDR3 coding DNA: TGTGCCAGCAGGCGACAGGGGGCAAGCAATCAGCCCCAGCATTTT. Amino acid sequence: CASRRQGASNQPQHF.

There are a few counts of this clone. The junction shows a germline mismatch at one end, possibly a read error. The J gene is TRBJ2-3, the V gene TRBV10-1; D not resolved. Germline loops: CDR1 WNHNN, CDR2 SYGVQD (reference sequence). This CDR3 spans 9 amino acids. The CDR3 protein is CASRAGLFF. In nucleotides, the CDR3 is TGCGCCAGCAGGGCCGGCCTTTTCTTT.